This T cell receptor beta chain comes out of a study of blood T cell repertoires in COVID-19. This clone was detected once. V was clipped by 0 bases and J by 4 bases; unmatched bases: 11. Germline V lookup: CDR1 LGHNA, CDR2 YNFKEQ. This CDR3 contains 19 residues. Original processing methods: Estimated nucleated cell counts came from reference gene primer amplification. Here immunoSEQ multiplex PCR was the method, and the copy in TCRdb shows in-frame clones only, minus some. The DNA was the basis for D and trimming; V, J and clone size are from that table. Of 150,000 to 190,000 clones in the sample, 80% to 90% were seen once.

The specimen sequenced was peripheral blood. This sequence joins TRBV4-2 and TRBJ2-1, with 11 bases that match TRBD2. The TCR originated in a woman in her sixties or seventies with acute or convalescent COVID-19. The CDR3 sequence is CASSQEIPLAGGIYNEQFF. The CDR3 DNA is TGTGCCAGCAGCCAAGAGATCCCGCTAGCGGGGGGAATATACAATGAGCAGTTCTTC.